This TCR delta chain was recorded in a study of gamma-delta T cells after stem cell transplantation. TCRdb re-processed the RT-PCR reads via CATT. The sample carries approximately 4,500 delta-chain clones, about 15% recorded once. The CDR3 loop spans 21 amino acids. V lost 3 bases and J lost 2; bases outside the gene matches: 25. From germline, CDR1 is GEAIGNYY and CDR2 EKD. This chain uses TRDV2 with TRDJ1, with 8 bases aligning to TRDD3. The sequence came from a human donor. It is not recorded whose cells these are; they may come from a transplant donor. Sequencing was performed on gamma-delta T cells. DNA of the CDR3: TGTGCCTGTGACGGGTTCCCTCCCTTGGGGGATCACCCTTTCGGGACCGATAAACTCATCTTT. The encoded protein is CACDGFPPLGDHPFGTDKLIF.